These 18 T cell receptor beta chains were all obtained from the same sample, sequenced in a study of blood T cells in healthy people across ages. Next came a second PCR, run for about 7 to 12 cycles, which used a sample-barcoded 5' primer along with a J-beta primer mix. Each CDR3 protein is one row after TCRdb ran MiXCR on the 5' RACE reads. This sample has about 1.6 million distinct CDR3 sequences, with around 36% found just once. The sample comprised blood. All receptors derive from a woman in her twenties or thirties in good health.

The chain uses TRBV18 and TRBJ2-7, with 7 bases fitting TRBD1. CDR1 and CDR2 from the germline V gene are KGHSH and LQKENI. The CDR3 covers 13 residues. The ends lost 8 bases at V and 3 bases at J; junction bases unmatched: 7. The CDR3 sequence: CASRRQGFYEQYF. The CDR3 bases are TGTGCCAGCCGACGACAGGGATTCTACGAGCAGTACTTC. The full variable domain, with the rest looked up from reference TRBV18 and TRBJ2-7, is NAGVMQNPRHLVRRRGQEARLRCSPMKGHSHVYWYRQLPEEGLKFMVYLQKENIIDESGMPKERFSAEFPKEGPSILRIQQVVRGDSAAYFCASRRQGFYEQYFGPGTRLTVT.

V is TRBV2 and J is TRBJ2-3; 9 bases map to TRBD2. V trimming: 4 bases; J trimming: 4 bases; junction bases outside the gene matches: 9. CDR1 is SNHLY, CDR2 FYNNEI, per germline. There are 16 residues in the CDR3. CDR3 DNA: TGTGCCAGCAGTGCAGCTAGCGGGAATGAGGCAGATACGCAGTATTTT. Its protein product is CASSAASGNEADTQYF. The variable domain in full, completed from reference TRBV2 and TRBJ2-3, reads EPEVTQTPSHQVTQMGQEVILRCVPISNHLYFYWYRQILGQKVEFLVSFYNNEISEKSEIFDDQFSVERPDGSNFTLKIRSTKLEDSAMYFCASSAASGNEADTQYFGPGTRLTVL.

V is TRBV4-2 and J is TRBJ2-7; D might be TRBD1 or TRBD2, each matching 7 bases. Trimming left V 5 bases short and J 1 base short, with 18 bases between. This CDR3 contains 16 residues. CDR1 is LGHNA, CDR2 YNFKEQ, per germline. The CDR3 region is CASSDEQGGPSYEQYF. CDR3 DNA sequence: TGTGCCAGCAGCGACGAGCAGGGGGGGCCGTCCTACGAGCAGTACTTC.

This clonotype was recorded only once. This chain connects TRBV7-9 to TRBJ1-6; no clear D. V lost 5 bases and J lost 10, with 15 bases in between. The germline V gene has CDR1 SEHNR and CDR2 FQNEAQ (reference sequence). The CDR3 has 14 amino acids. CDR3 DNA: TGTGCCAGCAGCCCAAGTTTTTTAAACTCACCCCTCCACTTT. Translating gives CASSPSFLNSPLHF. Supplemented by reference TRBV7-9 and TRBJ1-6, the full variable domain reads DTGVSQNPRHKITKRGQNVTFRCDPISEHNRLYWYRQTLGQGPEFLTYFQNEAQLEKSRLLSDRFSAERPKGSFSTLEIQRTEQGDSAMYLCASSPSFLNSPLHFGNGTRLTVT.

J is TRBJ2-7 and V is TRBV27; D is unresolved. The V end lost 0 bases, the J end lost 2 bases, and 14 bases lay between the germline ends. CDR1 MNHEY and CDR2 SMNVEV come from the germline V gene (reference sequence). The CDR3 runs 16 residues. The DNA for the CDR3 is TGTGCCAGCAGTTTATCGTACGGCGTTTGGGCCTACGAGCAGTACTTC. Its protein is CASSLSYGVWAYEQYF.

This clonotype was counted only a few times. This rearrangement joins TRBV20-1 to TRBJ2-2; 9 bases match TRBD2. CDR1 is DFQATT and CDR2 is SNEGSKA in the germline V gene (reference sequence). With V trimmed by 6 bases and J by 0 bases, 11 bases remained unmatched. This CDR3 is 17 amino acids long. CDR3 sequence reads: CSARPASGKSNTGELFF. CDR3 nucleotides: TGCAGTGCCCGCCCGGCTAGCGGGAAATCGAACACCGGGGAGCTGTTTTTT.

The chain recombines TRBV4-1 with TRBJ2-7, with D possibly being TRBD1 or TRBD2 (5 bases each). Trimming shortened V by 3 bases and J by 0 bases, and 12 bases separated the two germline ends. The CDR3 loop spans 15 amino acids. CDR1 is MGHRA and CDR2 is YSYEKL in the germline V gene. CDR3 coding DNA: TGCGCCAGCAGCCAGGGGAGACAGATCTCCTACGAGCAGTACTTC. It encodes CASSQGRQISYEQYF.

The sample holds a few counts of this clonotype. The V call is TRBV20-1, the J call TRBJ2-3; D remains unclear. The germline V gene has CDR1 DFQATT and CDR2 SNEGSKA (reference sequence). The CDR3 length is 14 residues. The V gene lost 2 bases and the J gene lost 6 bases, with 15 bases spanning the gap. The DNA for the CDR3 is TGCAGTGCTAGATACTACACCGGGTCCGATACGCAGTATTTT. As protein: CSARYYTGSDTQYF.

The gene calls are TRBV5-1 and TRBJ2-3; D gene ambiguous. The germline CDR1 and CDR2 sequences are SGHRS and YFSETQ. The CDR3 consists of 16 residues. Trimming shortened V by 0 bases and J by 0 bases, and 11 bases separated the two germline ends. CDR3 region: CASSLALSTSTDTQYF. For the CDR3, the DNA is TGCGCCAGCAGCTTGGCATTGTCGACGAGCACAGATACGCAGTATTTT.

Here the CDR3 DNA reads TGTGCCAGCAGCGTAGGAGGGATGGGGTCCTACGAGCAGTACTTC. This encodes CASSVGGMGSYEQYF. This chain connects TRBV9 to TRBJ2-7; D is perhaps TRBD2 (5 bases). This CDR3 is 15 amino acids long. V gave up 0 bases and J gave up 1 base, with 11 bases separating them. Looked up from germline, CDR1 is SGDLS and CDR2 is YYNGEE.

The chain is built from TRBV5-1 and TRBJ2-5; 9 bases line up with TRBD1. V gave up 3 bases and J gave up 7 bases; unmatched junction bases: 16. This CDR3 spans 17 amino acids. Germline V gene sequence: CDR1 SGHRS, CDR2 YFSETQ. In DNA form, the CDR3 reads TGCGCCAGCAGCTCCCCGGGACAGGGAACGGGAGGAGTGACCCAGTACTTC. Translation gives CASSSPGQGTGGVTQYF.

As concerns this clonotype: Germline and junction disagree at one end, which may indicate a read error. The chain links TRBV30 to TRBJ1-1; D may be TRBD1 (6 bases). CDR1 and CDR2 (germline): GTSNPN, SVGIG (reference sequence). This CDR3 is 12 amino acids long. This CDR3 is CAWSQGGWEASF. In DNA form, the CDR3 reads TGTGCCTGGAGCCAAGGGGGGTGGGAAGCTTCCTTT.

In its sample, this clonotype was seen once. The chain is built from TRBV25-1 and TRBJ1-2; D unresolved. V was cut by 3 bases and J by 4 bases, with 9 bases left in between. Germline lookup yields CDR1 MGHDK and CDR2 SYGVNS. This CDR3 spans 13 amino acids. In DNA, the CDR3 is TGTGCCAGCAGTGAGGGTCAGCGCTATGGCTACACCTTC. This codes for CASSEGQRYGYTF.

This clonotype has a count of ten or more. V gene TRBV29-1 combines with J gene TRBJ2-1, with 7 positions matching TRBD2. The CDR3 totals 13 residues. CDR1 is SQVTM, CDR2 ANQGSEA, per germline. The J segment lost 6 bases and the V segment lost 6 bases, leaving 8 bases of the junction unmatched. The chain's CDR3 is CSVQGGRGNEQFF. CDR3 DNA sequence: TGCAGCGTGCAAGGCGGGAGAGGCAATGAGCAGTTCTTC.

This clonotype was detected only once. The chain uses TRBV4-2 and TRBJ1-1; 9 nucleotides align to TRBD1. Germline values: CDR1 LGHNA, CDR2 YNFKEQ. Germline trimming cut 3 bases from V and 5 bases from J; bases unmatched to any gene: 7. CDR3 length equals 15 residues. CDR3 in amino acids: CASSQEDRGWTEAFF. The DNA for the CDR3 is TGTGCCAGCAGCCAGGAGGACAGGGGATGGACTGAAGCTTTCTTT.

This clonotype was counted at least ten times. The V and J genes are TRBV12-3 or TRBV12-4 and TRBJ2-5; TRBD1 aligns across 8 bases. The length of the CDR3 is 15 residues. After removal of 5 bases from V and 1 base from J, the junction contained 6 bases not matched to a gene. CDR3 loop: CASSRDRMFQETQYF. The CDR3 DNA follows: TGTGCCAGCAGTAGGGACAGGATGTTCCAAGAGACCCAGTACTTC.

CDR3 sequence: CASSYGLAEYNEQFF. Here the CDR3 DNA reads TGTGCCAGCAGCTACGGACTAGCGGAATACAATGAGCAGTTCTTC. The rearrangement links TRBV7-3 to TRBJ2-1, with 10 bases lining up with TRBD2. The CDR3 totals 15 residues. After removal of 4 bases from V and 4 bases from J, the junction contained 4 bases not matched to a gene. In germline, CDR1 is SGHTA, CDR2 FQGTGA.

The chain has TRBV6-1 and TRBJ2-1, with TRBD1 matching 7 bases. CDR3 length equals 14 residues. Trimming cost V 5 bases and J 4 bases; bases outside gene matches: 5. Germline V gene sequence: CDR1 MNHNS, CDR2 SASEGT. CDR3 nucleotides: TGTGCCAGCAGTCCGGGACAGAGATACAATGAGCAGTTCTTC. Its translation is CASSPGQRYNEQFF.